These T cell receptor beta chains were read from a single sample in a study of blood T cell repertoires in COVID-19. Here immunoSEQ multiplex PCR was the method, and the copy in TCRdb shows in-frame clones only, minus some. The sample holds around 190,000 clones, 70% to 90% seen once. Material: peripheral blood. Source of these receptors: a man in his forties or fifties with active or convalescent COVID-19. The CDR3 runs from the conserved cysteine through the conserved F or W. Each record gives: clone size, V gene, D gene, J gene, CDR3 DNA, CDR3 protein. The D gene is left open where the match is weak. Part of the rows lack a size; the others show once, few, many or a class for expanded clones.

.	TRBV5-4	TRBD2	TRBJ2-1	TGTGCCAGCAGCCCCGAAGCTAGCGGGATGTACAATGAGCAGTTCTTC	CASSPEASGMYNEQFF
.	TRBV20-1	.	TRBJ2-2	TGCAGTGCTAGTTCCACAGCCACCGGGGAGCTGTTTTTT	CSASSTATGELFF
.	TRBV9	.	TRBJ1-6	TGTGCCAGTCGAGGGTCAGGGGAAGGATCACCCCTCCACTTT	CASRGSGEGSPLHF
.	TRBV6-5	.	TRBJ1-5	TGTGCCAGCAGGGTGGACAGTGGAAAGGGTCAGCCCCAGCATTTT	CASRVDSGKGQPQHF
.	TRBV19	TRBD1	TRBJ1-6	TGTGCCAGTAGTACCCGAGACAGGGTCTATTCACCCCTCCACTTT	CASSTRDRVYSPLHF
.	TRBV24-1	.	TRBJ2-3	TGTGCCACCAGTGATACCCGAGCGGAGGGTGTGGGCACAGATACGCAGTATTTT	CATSDTRAEGVGTDTQYF
.	TRBV29-1	TRBD1	TRBJ2-3	TGCAGCGTCGACTGGACAGGCCTTAGCACAGATACGCAGTATTTT	CSVDWTGLSTDTQYF
.	TRBV7-3	TRBD2	TRBJ2-7	TGTGCCAGCAGCCCTACCGGTAGCGGGGGGAGCAACGAGCAGTACTTC	CASSPTGSGGSNEQYF
few	TRBV4-1	.	TRBJ2-5	TGCGCCAGCAGCCAAGGCGGAGCGGTAAGATTGGCCCAGTACTTC	CASSQGGAVRLAQYF
.	TRBV12-3/TRBV12-4	.	TRBJ2-7	TGTGCCAGCAGTCCCTCGCAGGGCTACGAGCAGTACTTC	CASSPSQGYEQYF
.	TRBV12-5	.	TRBJ1-5	TGTGCTAGTGGGGCGGACAGTAGCAATCAGCCCCAGCATTTT	CASGADSSNQPQHF
.	TRBV7-9	.	TRBJ1-2	TGTGCCAGCAGCTTAGGGACAGTTTTGTTAAATGGCTACACCTTC	CASSLGTVLLNGYTF
.	TRBV2	TRBD1	TRBJ1-1	TGTGCCAGCAGAGACAAGACAGGGGCGAACACTGAAGCTTTCTTT	CASRDKTGANTEAFF
.	TRBV3-1/TRBV3-2	.	TRBJ1-6	TGTGCCAGCAGCTTACAGGGAACCTATAATTCACCCCTCCACTTT	CASSLQGTYNSPLHF
few	TRBV19	.	TRBJ2-1	TGTGCCAGTAGTAAGGACAATTACAATGAGCAGTTCTTC	CASSKDNYNEQFF
.	TRBV7-9	TRBD1	TRBJ1-1	TGTGCCAGCAGCTTAAGACAGGGGGCTGCTGAAGCTTTCTTT	CASSLRQGAAEAFF
few	TRBV7-2	TRBD1	TRBJ2-4	TGTGCCAGCAGCTCACAGGGGGTAAACATTCAGTACTTC	CASSSQGVNIQYF
.	TRBV6-1	.	TRBJ2-2	TGTGCCAGCAGTGAATTGCGTCCCACCGGGGAGCTGTTTTTT	CASSELRPTGELFF
.	TRBV28	.	TRBJ2-5	TGTGCCAGCAGTCCTAGGTTCAGGGGCGCTGGGGAGACCCAGTACTTC	CASSPRFRGAGETQYF
.	TRBV3-1/TRBV3-2	.	TRBJ1-1	TGTGCCAGCAGCCAAGGTTCCCGAGTCAACACTGAAGCTTTCTTT	CASSQGSRVNTEAFF
.	TRBV28	TRBD2	TRBJ2-5	TGTGCCAGCAGTTTGAGGACTAGCGGGACCCGAGTTAAGTACGAGACCCAGTACTTC	CASSLRTSGTRVKYETQYF
.	TRBV6-5	.	TRBJ1-6	TGTGCCAGCAAACAGGGCAATTCACCCCTCCACTTT	CASKQGNSPLHF
.	TRBV4-1	TRBD2	TRBJ2-5	TGCGCCAGCAGCCAAGTTTCTTACGGGGGGGAAGAGACCCAGTACTTC	CASSQVSYGGEETQYF
.	TRBV12-3/TRBV12-4	.	TRBJ2-4	TGTGCCACCGGGAGAGGAGCCAAAAACATTCAGTACTTC	CATGRGAKNIQYF
.	TRBV6-5	.	TRBJ1-3	TGTGCCAGCAGTTACTCGCCCGGGAGCTCTGGAAACACCATATATTTT	CASSYSPGSSGNTIYF
.	TRBV10-1	TRBD1	TRBJ1-2	TGCGCCAGCAGCACGGACAGGTCTTCTGGCTACACCTTC	CASSTDRSSGYTF
.	TRBV7-2	.	TRBJ1-5	TGTGCCAGCAGCTTACCCTACGACACTCAGGGGAGCAATCAGCCCCAGCATTTT	CASSLPYDTQGSNQPQHF
.	TRBV29-1	TRBD1	TRBJ2-2	TGCAGCGTTGAAGTCCGCGGGGGACAGGGAACCGGGGAGCTGTTTTTT	CSVEVRGGQGTGELFF
.	TRBV24-1	.	TRBJ1-2	TGTGCCACCAGTGAAACAGGGATGTATGGCTACACCTTC	CATSETGMYGYTF
once	TRBV7-2	.	TRBJ1-5	TGTGCCAGCAGCTTAATGCAGGGGAGCAATCAGCCCCAGCATTTT	CASSLMQGSNQPQHF
.	TRBV10-3	.	TRBJ2-5	TGTGCCACTCTCGGCAGGGAAGAGACCCAGTACTTC	CATLGREETQYF
once	TRBV7-9	.	TRBJ2-5	TGTGCCAGCAGCTCGGACAGTTTAGCGTACCAAGAGACCCAGTACTTC	CASSSDSLAYQETQYF
.	TRBV7-2	TRBD1	TRBJ2-7	TGTGCCAGCAGCGGGGGACAGGGCTACGAGCAGTACTTC	CASSGGQGYEQYF
.	TRBV28	.	TRBJ1-2	TGTGCCACCTCGGGAACCTATGGCTACACCTTC	CATSGTYGYTF
.	TRBV29-1	.	TRBJ2-7	TGCAGCGTTGGACATTGGACAGCCAAGGGCGAGCAGTACTTC	CSVGHWTAKGEQYF
.	TRBV6-5	.	TRBJ1-4	TGTGCCAGCAGTCAGGGGCCTTCAACTAATGAAAAACTGTTTTTT	CASSQGPSTNEKLFF
.	TRBV10-3	TRBD1	TRBJ1-2	TGTGCCATCAGTGGACAGGGGGGCTATGGCTACACCTTC	CAISGQGGYGYTF
.	TRBV5-6	TRBD1	TRBJ2-5	TGTGCCAGCAGCAGACAGGGGGCGGGGGAGACCCAGTACTTC	CASSRQGAGETQYF
.	TRBV19	.	TRBJ1-5	TGTGCCAGTAGTGCGGTCAGAAATAGCAATCAGCCCCAGCATTTT	CASSAVRNSNQPQHF
.	TRBV10-3	.	TRBJ1-1	TGTGCCATCAGTGAGTCGCCCCTCCGGACTGGTCCCGTGGGAGCTTTCTTT	CAISESPLRTGPVGAFF
.	TRBV5-6	.	TRBJ2-5	TGTGCCAGCAGCCAACAGGGCGTCTACCAAGAGACCCAGTACTTC	CASSQQGVYQETQYF
.	TRBV4-1	.	TRBJ2-5	TGCGCCAGCAGAAGGGGCGGGGAGGAGACCCAGTACTTC	CASRRGGEETQYF
.	TRBV28	.	TRBJ1-4	TGTGCCAGCAGGGGGGCCGTTCATAATGAAAAACTGTTTTTT	CASRGAVHNEKLFF
few	TRBV19	TRBD1	TRBJ1-5	TGTGCCAGTAGTATACAGGACAGGGATCAGCCCCAGCATTTT	CASSIQDRDQPQHF
.	TRBV9	TRBD1	TRBJ1-2	TGTGCCAGCAGCCAAGGGGGCGCGGGCTATGGCTACACCTTC	CASSQGGAGYGYTF
.	TRBV6-4	.	TRBJ1-6	TGTGCCAGCAGTGACCAGCTCGGGGTTTCACCCCTCCACTTT	CASSDQLGVSPLHF
.	TRBV25-1	.	TRBJ2-7	TGTGCCAGCAGTGATGTCAGGGCCCTGAGCTCCTACGAGCAGTACTTC	CASSDVRALSSYEQYF
.	TRBV6-5	.	TRBJ2-3	TGTGCCAGCAGGCGGGGCTACACAGATACGCAGTATTTT	CASRRGYTDTQYF
.	TRBV2	TRBD2	TRBJ2-3	TGTGCCAGCAGAGAGCGGGAGTCTCGTGATACGCAGTATTTT	CASRERESRDTQYF
.	TRBV10-1	.	TRBJ2-2	TGCGCCAGCAGCGACTCAGGACAGACCGGGGAGCTGTTTTTT	CASSDSGQTGELFF
.	TRBV5-1	.	TRBJ2-7	TGCGCCAGCAGCTTGGGAAAAAAACTAGTGAATGAGCAGTACTTC	CASSLGKKLVNEQYF
.	TRBV19	TRBD1	TRBJ2-6	TGTGCCAGTAGTATACTCCGCGACAGGGGAAGTATTGGGGCCAACGTCCTGACTTTC	CASSILRDRGSIGANVLTF
once	TRBV19	TRBD2	TRBJ2-5	TGTGCCAGTAGTTCCCTATCGGGGAGTAGCGGGGGGGCGCAAGAGACCCAGTACTTC	CASSSLSGSSGGAQETQYF
.	TRBV11-3	.	TRBJ1-5	TGTGCCAGCAGCCAATCAAGGGGGAATCAGCCCCAGCATTTT	CASSQSRGNQPQHF
.	TRBV27	.	TRBJ2-1	TGTGCCAGCAGTGAGGGCTACAATGAGCAGTTCTTC	CASSEGYNEQFF
.	TRBV28	.	TRBJ1-2	TGTGCCAGCAGTTTGAGCAACTATGGCTACACCTTC	CASSLSNYGYTF
.	TRBV10-3	.	TRBJ1-1	TGTGCCATCAGTGAAACAGCGAACACTGAAGCTTTCTTT	CAISETANTEAFF
.	TRBV2	TRBD1	TRBJ1-4	TGTGCCAGCGACGGACAGGTTAATGAAAAACTGTTTTTT	CASDGQVNEKLFF